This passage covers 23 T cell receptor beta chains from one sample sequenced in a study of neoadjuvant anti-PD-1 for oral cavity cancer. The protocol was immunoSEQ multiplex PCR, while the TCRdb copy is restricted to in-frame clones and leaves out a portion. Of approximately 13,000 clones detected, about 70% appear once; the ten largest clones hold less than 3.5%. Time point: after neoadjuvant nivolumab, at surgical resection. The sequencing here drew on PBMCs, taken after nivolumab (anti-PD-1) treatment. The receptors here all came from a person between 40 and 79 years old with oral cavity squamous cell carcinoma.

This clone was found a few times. CDR3 sequence: CASSEAWGGAQYF. DNA of the CDR3: TGTGCCAGCAGTGAAGCCTGGGGAGGGGCCCAGTACTTC. The rearrangement links TRBV2 to TRBJ2-5; 7 positions agree with TRBD2. The CDR3 is 13 amino acids. Germline V gene sequence: CDR1 SNHLY, CDR2 FYNNEI. With V trimmed by 0 bases and J by 9 bases, 4 bases remained unmatched.

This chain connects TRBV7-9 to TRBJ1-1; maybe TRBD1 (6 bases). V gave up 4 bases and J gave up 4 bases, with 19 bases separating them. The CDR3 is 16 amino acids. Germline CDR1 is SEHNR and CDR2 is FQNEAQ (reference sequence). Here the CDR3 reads CASSSPRWGGATEAFF. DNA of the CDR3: TGTGCCAGCAGCTCCCCTCGTTGGGGGGGCGCCACTGAAGCTTTCTTT.

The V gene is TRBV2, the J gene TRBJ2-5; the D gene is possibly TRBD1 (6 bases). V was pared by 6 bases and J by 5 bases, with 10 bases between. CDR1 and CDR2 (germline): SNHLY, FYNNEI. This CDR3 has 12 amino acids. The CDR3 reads CASRGAGETQYF. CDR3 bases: TGTGCCAGCAGGGGGGCCGGGGAGACCCAGTACTTC. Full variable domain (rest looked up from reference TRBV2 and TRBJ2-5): EPEVTQTPSHQVTQMGQEVILRCVPISNHLYFYWYRQILGQKVEFLVSFYNNEISEKSEIFDDQFSVERPDGSNFTLKIRSTKLEDSAMYFCASRGAGETQYFGPGTRLLVL.

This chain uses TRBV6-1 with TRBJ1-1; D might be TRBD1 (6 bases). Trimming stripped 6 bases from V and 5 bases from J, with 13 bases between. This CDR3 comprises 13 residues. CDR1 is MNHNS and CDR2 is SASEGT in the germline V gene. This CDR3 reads CASSGLRGTEAFF. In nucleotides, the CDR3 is TGTGCCAGCAGCGGACTCAGGGGTACTGAAGCTTTCTTT.

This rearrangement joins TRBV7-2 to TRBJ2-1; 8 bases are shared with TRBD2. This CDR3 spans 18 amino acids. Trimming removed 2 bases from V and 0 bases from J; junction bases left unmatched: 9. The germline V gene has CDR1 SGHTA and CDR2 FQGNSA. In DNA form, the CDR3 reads TGTGCCAGCAGCTTATACGGTACTAGCGGAAGCTCCTACAATGAGCAGTTCTTC. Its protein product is CASSLYGTSGSSYNEQFF.

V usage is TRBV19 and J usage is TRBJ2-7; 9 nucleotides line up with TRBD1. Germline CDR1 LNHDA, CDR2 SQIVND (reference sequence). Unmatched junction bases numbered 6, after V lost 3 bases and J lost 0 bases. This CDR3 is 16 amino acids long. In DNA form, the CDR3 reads TGTGCCAGTAGTATTGAGGCGACAGGGGGCTCCTACGAGCAGTACTTC. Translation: CASSIEATGGSYEQYF.

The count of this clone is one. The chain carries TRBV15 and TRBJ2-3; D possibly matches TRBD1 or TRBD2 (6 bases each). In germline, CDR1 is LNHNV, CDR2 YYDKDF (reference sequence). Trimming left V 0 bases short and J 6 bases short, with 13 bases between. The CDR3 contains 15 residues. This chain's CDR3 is CATSREGGFSDTQYF. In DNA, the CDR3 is TGTGCCACCAGCAGAGAGGGGGGCTTCTCGGATACGCAGTATTTT.

CDR3 coding DNA: TGTGCCAGCAGCCCTCGCCGGACAGGGTCCGGGGAGCTGTTTTTT. Translating gives CASSPRRTGSGELFF. The chain has TRBV5-6 and TRBJ2-2; 8 bases fit TRBD1. This CDR3 has 15 amino acids. Germline V lookup: CDR1 SGHDT, CDR2 YYEEEE. V gave up 4 bases and J gave up 6 bases; unmatched junction bases: 8.

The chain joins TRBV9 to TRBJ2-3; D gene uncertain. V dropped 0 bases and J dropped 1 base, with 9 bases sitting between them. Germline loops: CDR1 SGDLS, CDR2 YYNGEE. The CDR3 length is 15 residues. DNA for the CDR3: TGTGCCAGCAGCGTAGGATTGGTTGGCACAGATACGCAGTATTTT. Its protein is CASSVGLVGTDTQYF.

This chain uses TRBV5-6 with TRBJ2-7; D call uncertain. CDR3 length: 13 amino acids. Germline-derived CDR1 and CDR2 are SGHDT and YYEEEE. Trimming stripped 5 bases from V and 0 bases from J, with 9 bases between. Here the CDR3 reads CASSRWSSYEQYF. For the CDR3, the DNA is TGTGCCAGCAGTCGTTGGAGCTCCTACGAGCAGTACTTC.

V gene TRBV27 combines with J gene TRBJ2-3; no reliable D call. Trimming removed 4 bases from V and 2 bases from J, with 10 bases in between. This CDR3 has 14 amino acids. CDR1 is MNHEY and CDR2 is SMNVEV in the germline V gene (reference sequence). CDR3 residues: CASSWAEYTDTQYF. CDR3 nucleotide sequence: TGTGCCAGCAGTTGGGCCGAGTACACAGATACGCAGTATTTT.

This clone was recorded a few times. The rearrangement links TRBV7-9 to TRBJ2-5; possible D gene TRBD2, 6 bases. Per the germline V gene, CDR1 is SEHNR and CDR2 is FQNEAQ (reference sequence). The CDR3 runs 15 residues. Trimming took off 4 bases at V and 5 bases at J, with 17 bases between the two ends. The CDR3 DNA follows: TGTGCCAGCAGCTCCAGCGGGCAGGTAGGGGAGACCCAGTACTTC. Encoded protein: CASSSSGQVGETQYF.

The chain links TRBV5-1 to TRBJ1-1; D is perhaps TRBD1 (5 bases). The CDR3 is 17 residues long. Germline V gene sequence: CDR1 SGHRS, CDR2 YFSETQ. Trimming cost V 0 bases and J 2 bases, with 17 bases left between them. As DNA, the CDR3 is TGCGCCAGCAGCTTGGCCGACGGGACCTGGACTAACACTGAAGCTTTCTTT. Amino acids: CASSLADGTWTNTEAFF.

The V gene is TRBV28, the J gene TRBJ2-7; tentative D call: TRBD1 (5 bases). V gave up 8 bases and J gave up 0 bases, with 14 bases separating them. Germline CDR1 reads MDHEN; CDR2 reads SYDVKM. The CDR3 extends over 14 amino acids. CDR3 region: CASRRQGISYEQYF. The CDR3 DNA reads TGTGCCAGCCGACGGCAGGGTATCTCCTACGAGCAGTACTTC.

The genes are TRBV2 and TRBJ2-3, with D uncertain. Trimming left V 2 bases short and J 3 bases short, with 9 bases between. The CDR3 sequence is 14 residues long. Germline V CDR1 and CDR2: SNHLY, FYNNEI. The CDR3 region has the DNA TGTGCCAGCAGTGAAAGGGCTCAAACAGATACGCAGTATTTT. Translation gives CASSERAQTDTQYF.

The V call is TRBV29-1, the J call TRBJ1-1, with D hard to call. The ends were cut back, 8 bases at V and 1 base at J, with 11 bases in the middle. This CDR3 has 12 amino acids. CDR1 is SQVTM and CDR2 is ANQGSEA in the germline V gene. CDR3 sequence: CSLVRSNTEAFF. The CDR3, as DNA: TGCAGCCTCGTGAGGTCGAACACTGAAGCTTTCTTT. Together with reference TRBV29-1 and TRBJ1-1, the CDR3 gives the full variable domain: SAVISQKPSRDICQRGTSLTIQCQVDSQVTMMFWYRQQPGQSLTLIATANQGSEATYESGFVIDKFPISRPNLTFSTLTVSNMSPEDSSIYLCSLVRSNTEAFFGQGTRLTVV.

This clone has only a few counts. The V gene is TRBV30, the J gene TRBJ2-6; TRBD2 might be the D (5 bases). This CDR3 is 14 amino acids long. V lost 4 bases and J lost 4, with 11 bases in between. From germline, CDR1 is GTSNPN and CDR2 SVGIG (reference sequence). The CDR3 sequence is CAWMGPGGANVLTF. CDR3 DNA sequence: TGTGCCTGGATGGGCCCGGGAGGGGCCAACGTCCTGACTTTC.

CDR3 in amino acids: CAINGDAGTEAFF. The CDR3 nucleotides are TGTGCCATCAATGGTGACGCAGGGACTGAAGCTTTCTTT. This chain connects TRBV10-3 to TRBJ1-1, with a possible D match to TRBD1 (5 bases). Germline V gene sequence: CDR1 ENHRY, CDR2 SYGVKD. This CDR3 has 13 amino acids. V was shortened by 7 bases and J by 5 bases, with 14 bases between the two germline ends.

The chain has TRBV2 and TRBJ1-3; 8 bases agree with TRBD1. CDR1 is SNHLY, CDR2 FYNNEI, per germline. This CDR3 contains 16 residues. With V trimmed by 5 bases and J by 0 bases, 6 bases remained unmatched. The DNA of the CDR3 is TGTGCCAGCAGTCCGGACAGGGCCTCCTCTGGAAACACCATATATTTT. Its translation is CASSPDRASSGNTIYF.

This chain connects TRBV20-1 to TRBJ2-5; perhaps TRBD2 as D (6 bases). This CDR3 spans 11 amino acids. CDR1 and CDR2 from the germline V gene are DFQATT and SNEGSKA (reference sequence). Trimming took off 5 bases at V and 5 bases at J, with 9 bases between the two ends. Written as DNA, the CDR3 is TGCAGTGCTCGGACTATGGAGACCCAGTACTTC. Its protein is CSARTMETQYF.

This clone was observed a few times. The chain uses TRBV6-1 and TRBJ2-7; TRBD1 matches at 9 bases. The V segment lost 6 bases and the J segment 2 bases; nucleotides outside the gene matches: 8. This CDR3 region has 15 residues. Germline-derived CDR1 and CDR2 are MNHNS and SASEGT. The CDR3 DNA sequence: TGTGCCAGCAGCGAGGGACAGGGTCTGCCCTACGAGCAGTACTTC. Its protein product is CASSEGQGLPYEQYF.

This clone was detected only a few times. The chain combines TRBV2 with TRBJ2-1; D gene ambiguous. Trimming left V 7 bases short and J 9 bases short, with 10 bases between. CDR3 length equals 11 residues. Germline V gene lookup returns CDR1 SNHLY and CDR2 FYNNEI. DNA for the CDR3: TGTGCCAGCATATTAACAGCTGAGCAGTTCTTC. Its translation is CASILTAEQFF. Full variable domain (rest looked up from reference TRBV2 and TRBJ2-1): EPEVTQTPSHQVTQMGQEVILRCVPISNHLYFYWYRQILGQKVEFLVSFYNNEISEKSEIFDDQFSVERPDGSNFTLKIRSTKLEDSAMYFCASILTAEQFFGPGTRLTVL.

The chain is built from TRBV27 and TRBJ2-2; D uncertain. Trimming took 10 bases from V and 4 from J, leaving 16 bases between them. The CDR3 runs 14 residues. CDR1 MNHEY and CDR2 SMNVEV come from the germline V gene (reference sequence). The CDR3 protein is CATLPLGPTGELFF. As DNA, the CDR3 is TGTGCCACCTTGCCTCTCGGACCCACCGGGGAGCTGTTTTTT.